This T cell receptor beta chain was identified during a study of control samples from healthy donors and cancer patients (dated by TCRdb to the early 2020s). Receptor amplification or capture employed the immunoSEQ multiplex PCR assay. What TCRdb holds here is the immuneACCESS table cut down to in-frame rearrangements. Part of the clones is not present; checked against another copy, under half of the missing clones reflect an unresolved V gene, and the others are unexplained. Here the sample has some 100,000 clones; about 90% occur a single time. The ten largest make up more than 15% of the sample. A note on this clone: There is no known antigen for this receptor. Within one base of it there is no much larger clone, and no base qualities were kept.

Via the germline V gene (reference sequence), CDR1 is LGHDT and CDR2 YNNKEL. Including the terminal cysteine and phenylalanine, the CDR3 comprises 15 residues. The only DNA kept is the CDR3, 45 bases in frame from the first base. The germline V end is reduced by 5 bases and the J end by 3 bases; junction bases left unmatched: 6. The chain is made from TRBV3-1 (or the pseudogene TRBV3-2) and TRBJ2-4; 8 bases in between match TRBD1. The source material was blood. The receptor was isolated from a woman aged 50 to 60 in good health. This receptor carries the CDR3 CASSIQGTGKNIQYF. The nucleotides read TGTGCCAGCAGCATCCAGGGGACAGGCAAAAACATTCAGTACTTC.